This entry lists 30 T cell receptor beta chains sequenced from one sample in a study of molecular identifiers for immune sequencing clone quantification. TCRdb analysed the PCR reads with MiXCR anew, one entry per CDR3 protein. The sample consists of around 480,000 distinct CDR3 sequences, about 26% of them appearing once. The sample taken for sequencing was naive CD8+ T cells from blood, with Jurkat cell RNA spiked in. Stated subset: FACS-sorted CD8+CD4-CCR7+CD45RA+ naive T cells. The receptors come from a human donor in good health. Some libraries in this study had Jurkat cell RNA spiked in.

DNA of the CDR3: TGCAGTGCTAGAGACAGCGCAGGTACAGATACGCAGTATTTT. Translating it yields CSARDSAGTDTQYF. V usage is TRBV20-1 and J usage is TRBJ2-3, with D uncertain. V lost 0 bases to trimming and J lost 3 bases, with 10 bases between them. Germline loops: CDR1 DFQATT, CDR2 SNEGSKA (reference sequence). The CDR3 spans 14 residues.

This clonotype was picked up many times. The CDR3 coding sequence is TGTGCCAGCAGCTTAGACCCCACCTACGAGCAGTACTTC. This gives the protein CASSLDPTYEQYF. The V and J genes are TRBV7-2 and TRBJ2-7; no firm D call. The ends were cut back, 1 base at V and 2 bases at J, with 6 bases in the middle. The CDR3 length is 13 residues. Germline CDR1 and CDR2: SGHTA and FQGNSA.

The chain combines TRBV9 with TRBJ2-7; D gene uncertain. The CDR3 is 14 amino acids. CDR1 is SGDLS and CDR2 is YYNGEE in the germline V gene. The ends were cut back, 0 bases at V and 2 bases at J, with 9 bases in the middle. CDR3 nucleotide sequence: TGTGCCAGCAGCGTAGGTTTTGCCCCCTACGAGCAGTACTTC. Translated, it gives CASSVGFAPYEQYF.

This clonotype turned up a few times. The CDR3 loop reads CSARDAFGGVQPQHF. CDR3 nucleotides: TGCAGTGCTAGAGATGCATTTGGTGGGGTTCAGCCCCAGCATTTT. The chain recombines TRBV20-1 with TRBJ1-5; D is undetermined. Germline lookup yields CDR1 DFQATT and CDR2 SNEGSKA (reference sequence). The CDR3 extends over 15 amino acids. Trimming removed 0 bases at V and 6 bases at J, with 15 bases between.

This clonotype was counted ten times or more. The CDR3 DNA sequence: TGTGCCAGCAGCCACAGAAGTGGACAGGTTGGCGCAGATACGCAGTATTTT. This encodes CASSHRSGQVGADTQYF. This chain connects TRBV3-1 to TRBJ2-3; 7 bases are a match to TRBD1. The CDR3 runs to 17 residues. Germline V gene lookup returns CDR1 LGHDT and CDR2 YNNKEL (reference sequence). V lost 3 bases to trimming and J lost 4 bases; unmatched junction nucleotides: 13.

V gene TRBV29-1 combines with J gene TRBJ1-2; TRBD1 is a possible D gene (5 bases). CDR1 and CDR2 from the germline V gene are SQVTM and ANQGSEA. V was trimmed by 7 bases and J by 7 bases, leaving 16 bases between them. CDR3 length equals 12 residues. The CDR3 region has the DNA TGCAGCGCCGATCGGGGGGGTCCTGGCTACACCTTC. Its translation is CSADRGGPGYTF.

This clonotype was seen only a few times. The chain recombines TRBV12-5 with TRBJ1-5, with 9 bases that match TRBD1. The germline CDR1 and CDR2 sequences are LGHNT and FRNRAP. The CDR3 is 18 residues long. V was clipped by 4 bases and J by 5 bases; unmatched bases: 15. The CDR3 protein is CASGSPGTGSFGDQPQHF. Here the CDR3 DNA reads TGTGCTAGTGGTTCCCCCGGGACAGGGAGTTTCGGGGATCAGCCCCAGCATTTT.

As for this clonotype: A much larger clone lies one base from this, so it may be a read error. The CDR3 DNA reads TGTGCCAGTAGTATATTCTGGGAGTGCCTGGATCAGCCCCAGCATTTT. Protein product: CASSIFWECLDQPQHF. J is TRBJ1-5 and V is TRBV19; D is uncertain. Trimming took off 2 bases at V and 5 bases at J, with 16 bases between the two ends. The CDR3 is 16 residues long. CDR1 is LNHDA, CDR2 SQIVND, per germline (reference sequence).

Comments on this clonotype: This may be a read error: a much more frequent sequence differs by one nucleotide. The rearrangement joins TRBV9 to TRBJ2-3; no firm D call. V lost 3 bases, J lost 7 bases, and 9 bases lay in between. The CDR3 contains 12 residues. Germline V CDR1 and CDR2: SGDLS, YYNGEE. The CDR3 is CASSEMGYTQYF. CDR3 nucleotide sequence: TGTGCCAGCAGCGAAATGGGGTATACGCAGTATTTT.

This clonotype appeared a few times. The rearrangement joins TRBV6-5 to TRBJ2-4, with D uncertain. Germline assignment: CDR1 MNHEY and CDR2 SVGAGI. CDR3 length: 16 amino acids. V dropped 3 bases and J dropped 0 bases, with 12 bases sitting between them. The CDR3 protein is CASSYGVDLAKNIQYF. The CDR3 nucleotides read TGTGCCAGCAGTTATGGGGTAGACCTAGCCAAAAACATTCAGTACTTC.

This clonotype has ten or more counts. V and J are TRBV2 and TRBJ2-2, with TRBD1 identical over 9 bases. With 3 bases clipped from V and 3 bases from J, the junction kept 2 bases outside the gene matches. CDR1 and CDR2 from the germline V gene are SNHLY and FYNNEI. The CDR3 contains 15 residues. CDR3 DNA sequence: TGTGCCAGCAGTGAGGACAGGGGATACACCGGGGAGCTGTTTTTT. Translating it yields CASSEDRGYTGELFF.

This clonotype occurred a few times. This chain joins TRBV20-1 and TRBJ2-3; D call uncertain. Germline assignment: CDR1 DFQATT and CDR2 SNEGSKA (reference sequence). The V end lost 1 base, the J end lost 1 base, and 12 bases lay between the germline ends. The CDR3 is 15 amino acids. The CDR3 coding sequence is TGCAGTGCTAGAGTACCTACTGAGGGCACAGATACGCAGTATTTT. This sequence encodes CSARVPTEGTDTQYF.

The chain uses TRBV29-1 and TRBJ2-7; weak D call: TRBD1 (5 bases). V was clipped by 7 bases and J by 1 base, with 11 bases between them. In germline, CDR1 is SQVTM, CDR2 ANQGSEA. The CDR3 is made up of 12 amino acids. The CDR3 sequence is CSAVTVSYEQYF. The CDR3 DNA sequence: TGCAGCGCCGTGACAGTATCCTACGAGCAGTACTTC.

This clonotype was counted ten times or more. This chain joins TRBV19 and TRBJ1-5; a possible D gene is TRBD1 (5 bases). Germline-derived CDR1 and CDR2 are LNHDA and SQIVND (reference sequence). This CDR3 has 16 residues. The germline V and J ends were trimmed by 6 bases and 0 bases, with 15 bases remaining between them. CDR3 sequence reads: CASSHTVGDSNQPQHF. The CDR3 region has the DNA TGTGCCAGTAGCCATACAGTGGGGGATAGCAATCAGCCCCAGCATTTT.

This clonotype has a count of ten or more. The gene calls are TRBV29-1 and TRBJ2-5; TRBD2 matches at 11 bases. Germline CDR1 and CDR2: SQVTM and ANQGSEA. This CDR3 comprises 17 residues. J lost 0 bases, V lost 8 bases, and 14 bases had no gene match. The CDR3 DNA sequence: TGCAGCCCGCGGATACTAGCGGGAGTCCCGTACCAAGAGACCCAGTACTTC. Protein sequence: CSPRILAGVPYQETQYF.

There are a few counts of this clonotype. This chain uses TRBV4-3 with TRBJ2-7; a weak D match, TRBD2 (6 bases). CDR3 size: 16 residues. Germline CDR1 is LGHNA and CDR2 is YSLEER. Trimming removed 0 bases at V and 0 bases at J, with 12 bases between. The DNA for the CDR3 is TGCGCCAGCAGCCAAGAATTGGGGGGTCGCTCCTACGAGCAGTACTTC. Protein: CASSQELGGRSYEQYF.

The rearrangement uses TRBV11-1 and TRBJ2-2; 10 nucleotides match TRBD1. Trimming took 3 bases from V and 5 from J; bases not matched to a gene: 6. Per the germline V gene, CDR1 is SGHAT and CDR2 is FQDESV (reference sequence). This CDR3 has 16 residues. The CDR3 protein is CASSFATGGWTGELFF. The CDR3 DNA sequence: TGTGCCAGCAGCTTCGCGACAGGGGGCTGGACCGGGGAGCTGTTTTTT.

This chain uses TRBV12-3 or TRBV12-4 with TRBJ2-1; no firm D call. CDR3 length equals 13 residues. Between the trimmed V and J ends, which lost 3 bases and 6 bases, there was a span of 9 bases. CDR3 nucleotide sequence: TGTGCCAGCAGTTTCGGGTCAGGCAATGAGCAGTTCTTC. It codes for CASSFGSGNEQFF.

Points on this clonotype: Likely a read error: the CDR3 ends without its conserved phenylalanine or tryptophan. The chain has TRBV6-5 and TRBJ2-3, with D perhaps matching TRBD1 or TRBD2 (5 bases each). The CDR3 has 16 amino acids. Germline CDR1 MNHEY, CDR2 SVGAGI. Trimming removed 5 bases at V and 2 bases at J, with 17 bases between. CDR3 nucleotides: TGTGCCAGCAGTGAATCCGGGACGGATGTCACAGATACGCAGTATCTT. The encoded protein is CASSESGTDVTDTQYL.

The chain employs TRBV2 and TRBJ2-7, with TRBD1 matching over 7 bases. Per the germline V gene, CDR1 is SNHLY and CDR2 is FYNNEI. V lost 11 bases to trimming and J lost 5 bases; unmatched junction nucleotides: 21. CDR3 length: 16 amino acids. CDR3 residues: CASRSRDSNWYDEQYF. As DNA, the CDR3 is TGTGCCTCAAGGTCTCGGGACAGCAATTGGTACGACGAGCAGTACTTC.

In regard to this clonotype: This may be a read error, as it is one base from a much larger clone. The J gene is TRBJ2-7, the V gene TRBV5-1; D gene unclear. Germline V gene data show CDR1 as SGHRS and CDR2 as YFSETQ. Trimming pared 3 bases from V and 6 bases from J, leaving 16 bases between. This CDR3 is 14 amino acids long. The CDR3 sequence is CASSSTGSVVEQYF. Written as DNA, the CDR3 is TGCGCCAGCAGCTCTACCGGGTCTGTTGTCGAGCAGTACTTC.

A note on this clonotype: Since the CDR3 does not end with the conserved phenylalanine or tryptophan, this likely comes from a read error. V and J are TRBV7-9 and TRBJ2-7, with 8 bases matching TRBD2. The length of the CDR3 is 13 residues. The germline gives CDR1 SEHNR, CDR2 FQNEAQ (reference sequence). The V segment lost 6 bases and the J segment 3 bases; nucleotides outside the gene matches: 4. The CDR3: CASRLAENYEQYL. CDR3 sequence (DNA): TGTGCCAGCAGACTAGCGGAGAACTACGAGCAGTACCTC.

About this clonotype itself: At one end the junction does not follow the germline gene, possibly because of a read error. The V and J genes are TRBV5-6 and TRBJ1-4; 7 bases line up with TRBD1. This CDR3 is built from 16 residues. Germline V CDR1 and CDR2: SGHDT, YYEEEE. CDR3 sequence (DNA): TGTGTCAGCAGCCCCTGGAAAGACAGGGTTGATGAAAAACTGTTTTTT. It yields the protein CVSSPWKDRVDEKLFF.

Regarding this clonotype: This may arise from a read error, as a much more abundant clone is one base away. The gene calls are TRBV7-9 and TRBJ2-1; no firm D call. The CDR3 sequence is 17 residues long. In germline, CDR1 is SEHNR, CDR2 FQNEAQ (reference sequence). The CDR3 is CASSLVVGPSNYNELFF. CDR3 DNA: TGTGCCAGCAGCTTAGTAGTGGGTCCCTCAAACTACAATGAGCTGTTCTTC.

This clonotype was counted once. One base away lies a much larger clone, so this may be a sequencing read error. This chain connects TRBV7-9 to TRBJ2-7; 8 bases align to TRBD1. Germline V gene lookup returns CDR1 SEHNR and CDR2 FQNEAQ (reference sequence). The CDR3 is 12 residues long. J was trimmed by 3 bases and V by 10 bases; bases with no gene match: 5. In DNA, the CDR3 is TGTGCCATCTCGGGACAGGACTACGAGCAGTACTTC. Translated, it gives CAISGQDYEQYF.

This clonotype has only a few counts. A much larger clone lies one base from this, so it may be a read error. The chain carries TRBV4-1 and TRBJ2-7; no reliable D call. This CDR3 region has 13 residues. In germline, CDR1 is MGHRA, CDR2 YSYEKL. CDR3 sequence: CASSQEPSYERYF. The CDR3 nucleotides are TGCGCCAGCAGCCAAGAGCCCTCCTACGAGCGGTACTTC.

Ten or more counts support this clonotype. The rearrangement links TRBV6-6 to TRBJ1-5; no reliable D call. CDR1 MNHNY and CDR2 SVGAGI come from the germline V gene (reference sequence). V shed 2 bases and J shed 5 bases, with 10 bases lying between them. The CDR3 has 14 residues. CDR3 protein: CASSYPGYDQPQHF. The DNA for the CDR3 is TGTGCCAGCAGTTACCCGGGCTATGATCAGCCCCAGCATTTT.

V gene TRBV29-1 combines with J gene TRBJ2-2; TRBD2 matches at 8 bases. CDR1 SQVTM and CDR2 ANQGSEA come from the germline V gene. This CDR3 is 16 amino acids long. With 4 bases clipped from V and 0 bases from J, the junction kept 7 bases outside the gene matches. In DNA, the CDR3 is TGCAGCGTTGCGGGTAGCGGGGTATCGAACACCGGGGAGCTGTTTTTT. This gives the protein CSVAGSGVSNTGELFF.

This clonotype occurred many times. V and J are TRBV6-5 and TRBJ2-3, with TRBD2 matching over 10 bases. Germline V lookup: CDR1 MNHEY, CDR2 SVGAGI. The V and J ends lost 5 bases and 0 bases, in that order; junction bases with no gene match: 2. CDR3 length: 15 residues. The DNA of the CDR3 is TGTGCCAGCAGTATAGCGGGAGGAAGCACAGATACGCAGTATTTT. Translating gives CASSIAGGSTDTQYF.

A few counts support this clonotype. This sequence joins TRBV19 and TRBJ1-5; a weak D match, TRBD1 (5 bases). The germline V gene encodes CDR1 LNHDA and CDR2 SQIVND (reference sequence). The CDR3 extends over 14 amino acids. V lost 4 bases and J 12 bases, leaving 19 bases between the germline ends. The CDR3 region is CASSTETGLVDQHF. The CDR3 DNA follows: TGTGCCAGTAGTACAGAGACGGGACTTGTGGACCAGCATTTT.